Listed below are T cell receptor beta chains from one sample, sequenced in a study of blood T cell repertoires in COVID-19. Assay: immunoSEQ multiplex PCR; the TCRdb copy retains only in-frame clones and omits some. Of around 100,000 clones listed, 84% are singletons. Input material: peripheral blood. The receptor source for this set is a man aged 65 to 85 with active or convalescent COVID-19. Each CDR3 is given with its conserved first and last residue. D genes are given only for firm matches. Some rows mark clone size as missing; the rest say once, few, many or name a class of expanded clone.

J | size | V | D | CDR3 | DNA
TRBJ1-4 | - | TRBV12-3/TRBV12-4 | - | CASQGGNEKLFF | TGTGCCAGCCAGGGAGGCAACGAAAAACTGTTTTTT
TRBJ2-2 | - | TRBV28 | - | CASSPGDSSFTGELFF | TGTGCCAGCAGCCCTGGGGACTCAAGCTTCACCGGGGAGCTGTTTTTT
TRBJ2-7 | - | TRBV27 | TRBD1 | CASSQGTGRGEQYF | TGTGCCAGCAGCCAAGGGACAGGGAGAGGAGAGCAGTACTTC
TRBJ1-2 | - | TRBV30 | - | CAWSLSQNYGYTF | TGTGCCTGGAGTTTGTCACAGAACTATGGCTACACCTTC
TRBJ1-2 | - | TRBV6-1 | TRBD1 | CASSEEAGGDHYGYTF | TGTGCCAGCAGTGAGGAAGCAGGGGGCGATCACTATGGCTACACCTTC
TRBJ2-3 | - | TRBV4-2 | - | CASSQLGGRYSPRVRTDTQYF | TGTGCCAGCAGCCAGCTTGGAGGCAGATACAGTCCACGTGTACGCACAGATACGCAGTATTTT
TRBJ1-1 | - | TRBV19 | TRBD1 | CASNTGVNTEAFF | TGTGCCAGTAATACAGGGGTGAACACTGAAGCTTTCTTT
TRBJ2-7 | - | TRBV7-9 | - | CASSHRDAYEQYF | TGTGCCAGCAGCCACAGGGATGCCTACGAGCAGTACTTC
TRBJ2-3 | - | TRBV19 | - | CASRARGGDSTDTQYF | TGTGCCAGTAGGGCGAGGGGCGGGGACAGCACAGATACGCAGTATTTT
TRBJ1-2 | - | TRBV27 | - | CASSLGSQGKFGYTF | TGTGCCAGCAGTTTAGGGAGTCAGGGGAAGTTCGGCTACACCTTC
TRBJ2-7 | - | TRBV5-1 | - | CASSSPSYEQYF | TGCGCCAGCAGCTCTCCCTCCTACGAGCAGTACTTC
TRBJ1-2 | - | TRBV28 | - | CASSLSGRADYGYTF | TGTGCCAGCAGTTTATCAGGGCGCGCCGACTATGGCTACACCTTC
TRBJ1-4 | - | TRBV16 | TRBD1 | CASSRAWTGGRANEKLFF | TGTGCCAGCAGCCGAGCGTGGACAGGGGGCCGGGCTAATGAAAAACTGTTTTTT
TRBJ2-3 | - | TRBV7-8 | - | CASSLGGLGTSTDTQYF | TGTGCCAGCAGCTTAGGAGGGTTGGGCACTAGCACAGATACGCAGTATTTT
TRBJ2-3 | - | TRBV5-1 | TRBD2 | CASSLGAGASTDTQYF | TGCGCCAGCAGCTTAGGAGCGGGGGCCAGCACAGATACGCAGTATTTT
TRBJ1-2 | - | TRBV2 | - | CASTDKIDYTF | TGTGCCAGCACCGACAAGATAGACTACACCTTC
TRBJ2-7 | - | TRBV21-1 | - | CASSGEGFEGSSYEQYF | TGTGCCAGCAGCGGCGAGGGTTTCGAGGGAAGCTCCTACGAGCAGTACTTC
TRBJ1-3 | - | TRBV14 | - | CASSQRQAPTGNTIYF | TGTGCCAGCAGCCAACGACAAGCCCCAACAGGAAACACCATATATTTT
TRBJ2-7 | - | TRBV4-1 | TRBD1 | CASSRQTGAVAYEQYF | TGCGCCAGCAGCCGCCAAACAGGGGCGGTTGCCTACGAGCAGTACTTC
TRBJ2-2 | - | TRBV2 | TRBD2 | CASNGRVNTGELFF | TGTGCCAGCAACGGGAGGGTGAACACCGGGGAGCTGTTTTTT
TRBJ2-3 | - | TRBV7-3 | TRBD2 | CASSLRTSGGATDTQYF | TGTGCCAGCAGCCTGAGGACTAGCGGGGGGGCCACAGATACGCAGTATTTT
TRBJ1-1 | - | TRBV7-3 | - | CASIGGDWTEAFF | TGTGCCAGCATAGGAGGGGATTGGACTGAAGCTTTCTTT
TRBJ2-2 | - | TRBV9 | - | CASSGPTGTGELFF | TGTGCCAGCAGCGGCCCGACCGGGACCGGGGAGCTGTTTTTT
TRBJ2-5 | - | TRBV9 | TRBD1 | CASSSLPGGETQYF | TGTGCCAGCAGCTCCCTGCCAGGGGGCGAGACCCAGTACTTC
TRBJ1-1 | few | TRBV28 | - | CASSPPNRNTEAFF | TGTGCCAGCAGTCCGCCTAATAGGAACACTGAAGCTTTCTTT
TRBJ2-2 | - | TRBV11-2 | - | CASSPQGGKTGELFF | TGTGCCAGCAGCCCCCAGGGGGGTAAGACCGGGGAGCTGTTTTTT
TRBJ1-2 | - | TRBV2 | - | CASSERMGTFLNYGYTF | TGTGCCAGCAGTGAAAGGATGGGGACATTCCTCAACTATGGCTACACCTTC
TRBJ2-7 | few | TRBV4-2 | TRBD2 | CASSETSGGYEQYF | TGTGCCAGCAGCGAGACTAGCGGGGGCTACGAGCAGTACTTC
TRBJ2-1 | - | TRBV6-2/TRBV6-3 | TRBD2 | CASSSPSGGHNEQFF | TGTGCCAGCAGTTCCCCCTCGGGGGGGCACAATGAGCAGTTCTTC
TRBJ2-5 | - | TRBV20-1 | TRBD2 | CSASSSGGEETQYF | TGCAGTGCTAGTAGTAGCGGGGGAGAAGAGACCCAGTACTTC
TRBJ2-1 | - | TRBV28 | - | CASTLTGTYYNEQFF | TGTGCCAGCACCTTGACCGGGACTTACTACAATGAGCAGTTCTTC
TRBJ2-7 | - | TRBV6-1 | - | CASSEAWAQEQYF | TGTGCCAGCAGTGAAGCTTGGGCCCAGGAGCAGTACTTC
TRBJ2-7 | - | TRBV4-2 | - | CASSQELVVLYEQYF | TGTGCCAGCAGCCAAGAACTTGTGGTTCTCTACGAGCAGTACTTC
TRBJ1-1 | - | TRBV6-1 | - | CASSEFRGRRPEAFF | TGTGCCAGCAGTGAATTTCGGGGGAGGAGGCCTGAAGCTTTCTTT
TRBJ1-2 | - | TRBV19 | TRBD1 | CASRQRAQGAYDYGYTF | TGTGCCAGTAGACAGAGGGCCCAGGGGGCCTATGATTATGGCTACACCTTC
TRBJ2-6 | - | TRBV3-1/TRBV3-2 | - | CASSQDYMASGANVLTF | TGTGCCAGCAGCCAAGATTATATGGCCTCTGGGGCCAACGTCCTGACTTTC
TRBJ1-6 | - | TRBV6-5 | - | CASSSSQAHNSPLHF | TGTGCCAGCAGTTCAAGCCAAGCTCATAATTCACCCCTCCACTTT
TRBJ2-3 | once | TRBV11-3 | TRBD2 | CASSFRGADTQYF | TGTGCCAGCAGCTTTCGGGGGGCAGATACGCAGTATTTT
TRBJ2-1 | - | TRBV25-1 | - | CASSPDVGVNNEQFF | TGTGCCAGCAGTCCGGATGTAGGGGTGAATAATGAGCAGTTCTTC
TRBJ2-1 | - | TRBV5-1 | TRBD2 | CASSASGANPYNEQFF | TGCGCCAGCAGCGCTAGCGGGGCCAACCCCTACAATGAGCAGTTCTTC
TRBJ1-2 | - | TRBV28 | - | CASSAPTGLYGYTF | TGTGCCAGCAGTGCACCGACAGGTCTCTATGGCTACACCTTC
TRBJ2-7 | - | TRBV20-1 | TRBD2 | CQGVGGSEQYF | TGTCAGGGAGTGGGGGGGAGTGAGCAGTACTTC
TRBJ2-7 | once | TRBV4-3 | TRBD2 | CASSPVRGSEQYF | TGCGCCAGCAGCCCCGTGCGGGGGTCGGAGCAGTACTTC
TRBJ1-1 | few | TRBV2 | TRBD1 | CASKPGQGMNTEAFF | TGTGCCAGCAAGCCCGGACAGGGTATGAACACTGAAGCTTTCTTT
TRBJ1-5 | - | TRBV5-1 | TRBD1 | CASSLAPTGVNQPQHF | TGCGCCAGCAGCTTGGCCCCGACAGGGGTCAATCAGCCCCAGCATTTT
TRBJ2-1 | - | TRBV2 | - | CASREPGDYNEQFF | TGTGCCAGCAGGGAACCGGGGGATTACAATGAGCAGTTCTTC
TRBJ2-2 | once | TRBV6-2/TRBV6-3 | - | CASSYSARLPTGELFF | TGTGCCAGCAGTTACTCGGCCAGGCTCCCCACCGGGGAGCTGTTTTTT